The 31 T cell receptor beta chains presented below share a single source sample, sequenced in a study of memory CD4+ T cells and cytomegalovirus serostatus. Single viable CD3+CD4+CD8-CD45RO+ cells were sorted as the memory CD4+ T cells. Profiled with immunoSEQ multiplex PCR; TCRdb holds only in-frame clones, not every one. The sample yields about 40,000 clones, just under 80% seen once. The sample consisted of memory CD4+ T cells from blood. These receptors all stem from an adult in good health and CMV-seronegative.

The count of this clone is one. An end of the junction does not agree with germline; a read error may underlie this. The J gene is TRBJ1-1, the V gene TRBV9, with D uncertain. Germline CDR1 is SGDLS and CDR2 is YYNGEE. There are 14 residues in the CDR3. The CDR3 is CAGSVGGGNTEAFF. In DNA form, the CDR3 reads TGTGCCGGCAGCGTAGGTGGCGGGAACACTGAAGCTTTCTTT. The variable domain in full, completed from reference TRBV9 and TRBJ1-1, reads DSGVTQTPKHLITATGQRVTLRCSPRSGDLSVYWYQQSLDQGLQFLIQYYNGEERAKGNILERFSAQQFPDLHSELNLSSLELGDSALYFCAGSVGGGNTEAFFGQGTRLTVV.

The chain couples TRBV27 to TRBJ2-7; D may be TRBD1 or TRBD2 (5 bases each). This CDR3 comprises 15 residues. Trimming removed 3 bases from V and 4 bases from J, with 16 bases in between. Germline V lookup: CDR1 MNHEY, CDR2 SMNVEV (reference sequence). The CDR3 nucleotides are TGTGCCAGCAGTTTGAAGCCGGGACCTTTTTACGAGCAGTACTTC. Encoded protein: CASSLKPGPFYEQYF.

The chain employs TRBV5-6 and TRBJ1-2; a weak D match, TRBD1 (6 bases). This CDR3 comprises 15 residues. The germline CDR1 and CDR2 sequences are SGHDT and YYEEEE. V lost 4 bases, J lost 4 bases, and 17 bases lay in between. The CDR3 region is CASSHAKGVGYGYTF. The DNA for the CDR3 is TGTGCCAGCAGCCACGCGAAGGGGGTGGGCTATGGCTACACCTTC.

V gene TRBV15 combines with J gene TRBJ2-6, with 7 bases aligning to TRBD1. The CDR3 has 19 residues. V gave up 0 bases and J gave up 0 bases; unmatched junction bases: 8. Per germline, CDR1 LNHNV and CDR2 YYDKDF (reference sequence). CDR3 sequence: CATSRERGGRFSGANVLTF. CDR3 coding DNA: TGTGCCACCAGCAGAGAACGAGGGGGCCGCTTCTCTGGGGCCAACGTCCTGACTTTC.

The V call is TRBV6-1, the J call TRBJ2-5; tentatively, D is TRBD1 (6 bases). V was pared by 7 bases and J by 1 base, with 13 bases between. The CDR3 loop spans 14 amino acids. The germline CDR1 and CDR2 sequences are MNHNS and SASEGT. CDR3 in DNA: TGTGCCAGCATACCCCGACAGGCCCAAGAGACCCAGTACTTC. This encodes CASIPRQAQETQYF.

This clone has more than one count but fewer than ten. The V and J genes are TRBV7-9 and TRBJ1-4, with D possibly matching TRBD1 (5 bases). Deletions cut 4 bases from V and 6 bases from J, with 9 bases between. This CDR3 is built from 13 residues. The germline gives CDR1 SEHNR, CDR2 FQNEAQ (reference sequence). CDR3 region: CASSYGTDEKLFF. The CDR3 DNA is TGTGCCAGCAGCTACGGGACCGATGAAAAACTGTTTTTT.

V gene TRBV29-1 combines with J gene TRBJ1-1; 7 bases fit TRBD1. Losses at the gene ends were 4 bases for V and 0 bases for J; bases not matched to a gene: 8. Germline CDR1 reads SQVTM; CDR2 reads ANQGSEA. The CDR3 is 15 amino acids. In nucleotides, the CDR3 is TGCAGCGTTGTAAGGTCGGGACAGATGAACACTGAAGCTTTCTTT. This codes for CSVVRSGQMNTEAFF.

This clone was seen just once. The chain is built from TRBV7-6 and TRBJ1-6; D gene uncertain. CDR1 and CDR2 (germline): SGHVS, FNYEAQ. V was pared by 1 base and J by 6 bases, with 7 bases between. The CDR3 contains 14 residues. Written as DNA, the CDR3 is TGTGCCAGCAGCTTAGTCAGAGTTAATTCACCCCTCCACTTT. Its protein product is CASSLVRVNSPLHF.

The V gene is TRBV19, the J gene TRBJ1-1; D is uncertain. Trimming removed 0 bases from V and 8 bases from J, with 13 bases in between. CDR3 size: 14 residues. CDR1 and CDR2 (germline): LNHDA, SQIVND (reference sequence). The CDR3 DNA follows: TGTGCCAGTAGTATAGATTGGCAGCAGTTAGAAGCTTTCTTT. The encoded protein is CASSIDWQQLEAFF.

This clone was detected a few times. Other DNA sequences in this sample translate to the same CDR3. The rearrangement links TRBV14 to TRBJ1-1, with TRBD1 as a possible D gene (5 bases). The CDR3 totals 14 residues. The V end lost 2 bases, the J end lost 1 base, and 8 bases lay between the germline ends. From germline, CDR1 is SGHDN and CDR2 FVKESK. CDR3 sequence reads: CASSQQGRNTEAFF. CDR3 in DNA: TGTGCCAGCAGCCAACAGGGAAGGAACACTGAAGCTTTCTTT.

This chain uses TRBV6-5 with TRBJ2-3, with 7 bases lining up with TRBD1. Per germline, CDR1 MNHEY and CDR2 SVGAGI. This CDR3 region has 14 residues. With V trimmed by 2 bases and J by 8 bases, 7 bases remained unmatched. The CDR3 is CASSYGGTATTQYF. The CDR3 nucleotides read TGTGCCAGCAGTTACGGTGGGACAGCAACTACGCAGTATTTT.

This sequence joins TRBV5-1 and TRBJ1-2, with 7 positions matching TRBD1. This CDR3 is 13 amino acids long. Trimming cost V 4 bases and J 7 bases; bases outside gene matches: 7. Germline V gene lookup returns CDR1 SGHRS and CDR2 YFSETQ. Here the CDR3 DNA reads TGCGCCAGCAGCCGGGACAGTACCACTGGCTACACCTTC. Residues: CASSRDSTTGYTF.

This chain connects TRBV5-4 to TRBJ1-2, with D perhaps matching TRBD1 (6 bases). Germline loops: CDR1 SGHNT, CDR2 YYREEE (reference sequence). V lost 1 base and J lost 8, with 12 bases in between. The CDR3 covers 13 residues. CDR3 DNA sequence: TGTGCCAGCAGCTTGTTAGGGGGAGGAGGCTACACCTTC. It is translated as CASSLLGGGGYTF.

The chain has TRBV7-2 and TRBJ2-7; the D gene is possibly TRBD1 (6 bases). This CDR3 comprises 15 residues. CDR1 and CDR2 (germline): SGHTA, FQGNSA. V lost 3 bases to trimming and J lost 0 bases, with 12 bases between them. CDR3 nucleotide sequence: TGTGCCAGCAGCTTTCCTACAGGGAACTCCTACGAGCAGTACTTC. It is translated as CASSFPTGNSYEQYF.

This clone was recorded once. The chain couples TRBV19 to TRBJ2-1, with 9 bases matching TRBD1. J was trimmed by 0 bases and V by 3 bases; bases with no gene match: 0. The CDR3 spans 15 residues. Germline V gives CDR1 LNHDA, CDR2 SQIVND (reference sequence). CDR3 nucleotides: TGTGCCAGTAGTATGGACAGGGGCTCCTACAATGAGCAGTTCTTC. Translated, it gives CASSMDRGSYNEQFF.

This chain joins TRBV12-2 and TRBJ2-7; the table's D call of TRBD1 was not tested on the DNA. TRBV12-2 is a known pseudogene. The CDR3 runs to 15 residues. The DNA for the CDR3 is TGTGCAAGTCGCTTAACCTGGGGGCCTTCGCGGGAGCAGTACTTC. The encoded protein is CASRLTWGPSREQYF.

This chain links TRBV5-1 with TRBJ2-7; 8 nucleotides line up with TRBD1. The CDR3 runs 13 residues. After removal of 4 bases from V and 6 bases from J, the junction contained 6 bases not matched to a gene. Per the germline V gene, CDR1 is SGHRS and CDR2 is YFSETQ. In DNA, the CDR3 is TGCGCCAGCAGCAATCAGGGGGCGGGCGAGCAGTACTTC. Its protein product is CASSNQGAGEQYF.

This clone occurred once. The chain combines TRBV9 with TRBJ1-3; 8 bases are a match to TRBD1. Germline V gene lookup returns CDR1 SGDLS and CDR2 YYNGEE. CDR3 size: 15 residues. With V trimmed by 3 bases and J by 4 bases, 6 bases remained unmatched. The CDR3 is CASSAGDRPGNTIYF. The CDR3 bases are TGTGCCAGCAGCGCGGGGGACAGGCCCGGAAACACCATATATTTT.

On this clone itself: The sample carries other DNA sequences with the same CDR3. The CDR3 sequence: CASSYTENTEAFF. CDR3 DNA: TGTGCCAGCAGTTACACGGAGAACACTGAAGCTTTCTTT. The chain combines TRBV6-6 with TRBJ1-1; no clear D. Trimming cost V 2 bases and J 1 base, with 5 bases left between them. Germline V lookup: CDR1 MNHNY, CDR2 SVGAGI (reference sequence). The CDR3 totals 13 residues.

The CDR3 bases are TGTGCCAGCAGTTCTCCTGACCAGCCCCAGCATTTT. Protein: CASSSPDQPQHF. J is TRBJ1-5 and V is TRBV6-5, with D unresolved. The germline gives CDR1 MNHEY, CDR2 SVGAGI. V was pared by 4 bases and J by 7 bases, with 8 bases between. The CDR3 is 12 residues long.

The chain combines TRBV11-2 with TRBJ2-5; D unclear. V was cut by 1 base and J by 1 base, with 7 bases left in between. The CDR3 is 14 amino acids. From germline, CDR1 is SGHAT and CDR2 FQNNGV. The CDR3 protein is CASSLVVGQETQYF. The CDR3 DNA follows: TGTGCCAGCAGCTTAGTCGTGGGCCAAGAGACCCAGTACTTC. The full variable domain, its missing parts supplied by reference TRBV11-2 and TRBJ2-5, is EAGVAQSPRYKIIEKRQSVAFWCNPISGHATLYWYQQILGQGPKLLIQFQNNGVVDDSQLPKDRFSAERLKGVDSTLKIQPAKLEDSAVYLCASSLVVGQETQYFGPGTRLLVL.

The gene calls are TRBV5-6 and TRBJ1-4, with TRBD1 as a possible D gene (6 bases). V lost 4 bases and J lost 0, with 19 bases in between. There are 18 residues in the CDR3. Germline V gene lookup returns CDR1 SGHDT and CDR2 YYEEEE. CDR3 bases: TGTGCCAGCAGCGGCACAGGGCCAGCCCTTGCAACTAATGAAAAACTGTTTTTT. Its translation: CASSGTGPALATNEKLFF.

V is TRBV28 and J is TRBJ1-2; no clear D gene. Deletions cut 2 bases from V and 7 bases from J, with 8 bases between. The CDR3 runs to 12 residues. Germline V gives CDR1 MDHEN, CDR2 SYDVKM. CDR3 sequence reads: CASSLRQSGYTF. CDR3 sequence (DNA): TGTGCCAGCAGTTTACGGCAGTCTGGCTACACCTTC.

The V call is TRBV5-4, the J call TRBJ2-7, with D maybe TRBD1 (5 bases). This CDR3 has 12 residues. V shed 2 bases and J shed 7 bases, with 10 bases lying between them. Germline CDR1 is SGHNT and CDR2 is YYREEE (reference sequence). The CDR3 here is CASSFSTGEQYF. The DNA of the CDR3 is TGTGCCAGCAGCTTCTCCACAGGAGAGCAGTACTTC.

V usage is TRBV30 and J usage is TRBJ1-3; D gene ambiguous. Trimming left V 0 bases short and J 4 bases short, with 1 base between. CDR1 and CDR2 from the germline V gene are GTSNPN and SVGIG (reference sequence). The CDR3 loop spans 11 amino acids. The CDR3 DNA reads TGTGCCTGGAGTGTAGGAAACACCATATATTTT. Residues: CAWSVGNTIYF.

The genes are TRBV29-1 and TRBJ1-2, with D tentatively TRBD1 (5 bases). The CDR3 is 13 residues long. Germline-derived CDR1 and CDR2 are SQVTM and ANQGSEA. Trimming took 3 bases from V and 4 from J, leaving 12 bases between them. CDR3 protein: CSVDSGWGYGYTF. CDR3 sequence (DNA): TGCAGCGTTGATTCAGGGTGGGGCTATGGCTACACCTTC.

This chain uses TRBV6-5 with TRBJ1-2; D possibly corresponds to TRBD1 (6 bases). Trimming pared 6 bases from V and 8 bases from J, leaving 16 bases between. CDR1 MNHEY and CDR2 SVGAGI come from the germline V gene. This CDR3 has 13 amino acids. CDR3 DNA: TGTGCCAGCAGGAATGGGGGGCGGGGAGGCTACACCTTC. Encoded protein: CASRNGGRGGYTF.

The chain joins TRBV7-2 to TRBJ2-3; D not certain. The CDR3 length is 14 residues. The V gene's germline CDR1 is SGHTA and CDR2 FQGNSA. Trimming took off 3 bases at V and 1 base at J, with 8 bases between the two ends. The CDR3 sequence is CASSFGMGTDTQYF. The CDR3 bases are TGTGCCAGCAGCTTTGGGATGGGCACAGATACGCAGTATTTT.

The chain joins TRBV5-6 to TRBJ1-6; D remains unclear. CDR1 and CDR2 from the germline V gene are SGHDT and YYEEEE. Trimming cost V 2 bases and J 7 bases, with 7 bases left between them. This CDR3 has 13 residues. The CDR3 loop is CASSLRDNSPLHF. The CDR3 DNA sequence: TGTGCCAGCAGCTTAAGAGACAATTCACCCCTCCACTTT.

The chain carries TRBV6-6 and TRBJ1-6; D is ambiguous. Per the germline V gene, CDR1 is MNHNY and CDR2 is SVGAGI (reference sequence). This CDR3 has 13 amino acids. Trimming left V 3 bases short and J 10 bases short, with 10 bases between. The CDR3 is CASSYSETSPLHF. The CDR3 DNA reads as TGTGCCAGCAGTTATAGCGAGACGTCACCCCTCCACTTT.

This clone was detected only once. V usage is TRBV5-4 and J usage is TRBJ1-1, with no clear D. Trimming pared 0 bases from V and 1 base from J, leaving 7 bases between. Germline CDR1 is SGHNT and CDR2 is YYREEE (reference sequence). This CDR3 comprises 14 residues. CDR3 DNA: TGTGCCAGCAGCTTGGATCGGACGAACACTGAAGCTTTCTTT. This gives the protein CASSLDRTNTEAFF.